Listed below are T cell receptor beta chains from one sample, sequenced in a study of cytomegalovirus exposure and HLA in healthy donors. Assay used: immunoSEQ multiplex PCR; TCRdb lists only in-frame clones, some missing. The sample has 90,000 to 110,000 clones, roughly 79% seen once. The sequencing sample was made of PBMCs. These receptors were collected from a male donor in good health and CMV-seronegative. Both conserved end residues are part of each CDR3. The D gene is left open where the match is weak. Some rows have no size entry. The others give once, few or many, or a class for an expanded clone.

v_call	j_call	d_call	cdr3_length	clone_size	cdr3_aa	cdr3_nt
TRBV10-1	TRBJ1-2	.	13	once	CASSPRGNYGYTF	TGCGCCAGCAGTCCTCGGGGGAACTATGGCTACACCTTC
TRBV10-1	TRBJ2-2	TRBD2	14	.	CASSESRAGGKLFF	TGCGCCAGCAGTGAGTCGAGAGCGGGGGGGAAGCTGTTTTTT
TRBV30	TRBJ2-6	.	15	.	CAWSRQLLGANVLTF	TGTGCCTGGAGCCGACAGCTCCTCGGGGCCAACGTCCTGACTTTC
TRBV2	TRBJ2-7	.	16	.	CASRRERPRSSYEQYF	TGTGCCAGCAGGAGGGAGAGACCGCGGAGCTCCTACGAGCAGTACTTC
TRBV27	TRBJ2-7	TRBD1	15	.	CASSPFVDRVGEQYF	TGTGCCAGCAGTCCGTTCGTCGACAGGGTGGGGGAGCAGTACTTC
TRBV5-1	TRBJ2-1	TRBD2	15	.	CASKLAGESYNEQFF	TGCGCCAGCAAGCTAGCGGGAGAGTCCTACAATGAGCAGTTCTTC
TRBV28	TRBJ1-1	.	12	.	CASSTGNTEAFF	TGTGCCAGCAGCACAGGGAACACTGAAGCTTTCTTT
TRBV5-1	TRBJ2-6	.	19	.	CASRRLVDSGRSGANVLTF	TGCGCCAGCAGGCGATTAGTGGACAGCGGTCGCTCTGGGGCCAACGTCCTGACTTTC
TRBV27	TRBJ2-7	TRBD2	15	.	CASSNLAGGFYEQYF	TGTGCCAGCAGTAATCTAGCGGGAGGGTTCTACGAGCAGTACTTC
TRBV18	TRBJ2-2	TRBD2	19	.	CASSPLGTSGRYSTGELFF	TGTGCCAGCTCACCACTAGGGACTAGCGGGAGATATTCCACCGGGGAGCTGTTTTTT
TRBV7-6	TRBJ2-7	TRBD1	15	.	CASSGAGTASYEQYF	TGTGCCAGCAGCGGGGCCGGGACAGCTTCCTACGAGCAGTACTTC
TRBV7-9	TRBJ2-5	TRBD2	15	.	CASSLGAGGGETQYF	TGTGCCAGCAGCTTAGGAGCGGGAGGAGGAGAGACCCAGTACTTC
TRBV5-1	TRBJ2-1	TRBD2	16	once	CASSLGGSSGRAEQFF	TGCGCCAGCAGCTTGGGGGGTTCTAGCGGGAGGGCGGAGCAGTTCTTC
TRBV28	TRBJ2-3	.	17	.	CASSTWGVSRSTDTQYF	TGTGCCAGCAGTACCTGGGGGGTGAGCCGGAGCACAGATACGCAGTATTTT
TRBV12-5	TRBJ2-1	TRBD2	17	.	CASGLRLAGVSYNEQFF	TGTGCTAGTGGTTTAAGACTAGCGGGAGTTAGCTACAATGAGCAGTTCTTC
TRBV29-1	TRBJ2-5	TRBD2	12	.	CSVRLAGETQYF	TGCAGCGTTCGTTTAGCGGGTGAGACCCAGTACTTC
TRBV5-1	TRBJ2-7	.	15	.	CASSLGPGDPYEQYF	TGCGCCAGCAGCTTGGGACCAGGTGATCCCTACGAGCAGTACTTC
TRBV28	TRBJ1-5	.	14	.	CASSFYLEDQPQHF	TGTGCCAGCAGTTTTTACCTAGAGGATCAGCCCCAGCATTTT
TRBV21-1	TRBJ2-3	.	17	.	CASSKATSGLRTDTQYF	TGTGCCAGCAGCAAAGCGACTAGCGGGCTCCGCACAGATACGCAGTATTTT
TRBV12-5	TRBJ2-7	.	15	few	CASVPGGVGFAEQYF	TGTGCTAGTGTCCCCGGAGGAGTTGGCTTCGCCGAGCAGTACTTC
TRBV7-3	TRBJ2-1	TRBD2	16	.	CASSFTGGPRGYEQFF	TGTGCCAGCAGCTTCACGGGAGGGCCGAGGGGGTATGAGCAGTTCTTC
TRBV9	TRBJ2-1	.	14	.	CASSDSPGANEQFF	TGTGCCAGCAGCGACAGTCCAGGGGCCAATGAGCAGTTCTTC
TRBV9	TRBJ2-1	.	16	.	CASSVVETGYYNEQFF	TGTGCCAGCAGCGTAGTAGAGACGGGGTACTACAATGAGCAGTTCTTC
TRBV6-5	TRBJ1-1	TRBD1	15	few	CASRRGFIVNTEAFF	TGTGCCAGCCGCAGGGGGTTCATTGTGAACACTGAAGCTTTCTTT
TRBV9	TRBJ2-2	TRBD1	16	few	CASSRRQGANPGELFF	TGTGCCAGCAGTCGTCGACAGGGGGCGAATCCCGGGGAGCTGTTTTTT
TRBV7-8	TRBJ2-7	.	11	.	CASSPNYEQYF	TGTGCCAGCAGCCCAAACTACGAGCAGTACTTC
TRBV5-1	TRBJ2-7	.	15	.	CASSHSRGPNNEQYF	TGCGCCAGCAGCCATTCGAGAGGTCCCAACAACGAGCAGTACTTC
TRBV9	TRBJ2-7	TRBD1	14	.	CASSSGQGPYEQYF	TGTGCCAGCAGCTCAGGACAGGGGCCCTACGAGCAGTACTTC
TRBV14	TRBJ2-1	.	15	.	CASSHLARAYNEQFF	TGTGCCAGCAGCCACCTAGCGAGGGCCTACAATGAGCAGTTCTTC
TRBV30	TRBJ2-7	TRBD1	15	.	CAWARQGVHIYEQYF	TGTGCCTGGGCCCGACAGGGGGTTCATATATACGAGCAGTACTTC
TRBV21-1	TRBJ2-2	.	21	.	CASSKVGPGLAGGPVAGELFF	TGTGCCAGCAGCAAAGTGGGGCCAGGACTAGCGGGAGGGCCGGTCGCCGGGGAGCTGTTTTTT
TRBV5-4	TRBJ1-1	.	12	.	CASSGLVSKAFF	TGTGCCAGCAGTGGTCTCGTTTCTAAAGCTTTCTTT
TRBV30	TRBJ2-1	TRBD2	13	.	CAWSRGGVNEQFF	TGTGCCTGGAGCCGGGGGGGGGTCAATGAGCAGTTCTTC
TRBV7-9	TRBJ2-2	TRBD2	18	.	CASSLFALAERGTGELFF	TGTGCCAGCAGCTTATTCGCACTAGCGGAGAGGGGCACCGGGGAGCTGTTTTTT
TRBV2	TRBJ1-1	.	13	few	CASRQDSNTEAFF	TGTGCCAGCAGGCAGGATTCGAACACTGAAGCTTTCTTT
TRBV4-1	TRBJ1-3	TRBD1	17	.	CASSHGWQGGSGNTIYF	TGCGCCAGCAGCCATGGGTGGCAGGGGGGCTCTGGAAACACCATATATTTT
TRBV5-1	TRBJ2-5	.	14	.	CASSLATTQETQYF	TGCGCCAGCAGCTTGGCTACCACCCAAGAGACCCAGTACTTC
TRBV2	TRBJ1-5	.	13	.	CASGGEGDQPQHF	TGTGCCTCCGGAGGGGAAGGGGATCAGCCCCAGCATTTT
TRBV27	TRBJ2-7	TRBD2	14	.	CASSLTGGPYEQYF	TGTGCCAGCAGTTTAACGGGAGGGCCTTACGAGCAGTACTTC
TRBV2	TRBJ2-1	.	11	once	CASSLSNEQFF	TGTGCCAGCAGCTTGTCCAATGAGCAGTTCTTC
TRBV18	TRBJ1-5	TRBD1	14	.	CASSPGQSNQPQHF	TGTGCCAGCTCACCGGGACAGAGCAATCAGCCCCAGCATTTT
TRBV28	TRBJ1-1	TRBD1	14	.	CASSSLTGARRVFF	TGTGCCAGCAGCTCCCTCACAGGGGCCCGCCGCGTTTTCTTT